This T cell receptor (beta chain) came from a study of T cells in Graves' hyperthyroidism and ophthalmopathy. The sample holds many counts of this clonotype. Amplified TCR beta CDR3 regions derived from RNA transcripts. HTBI primers were the set used in a first-round RT-PCR of the TCR CDR3. TCRdb fed the multiplex PCR reads into MiXCR, producing one record per CDR3 protein. This sample has about 560,000 distinct CDR3 sequences, with 11% to 15% found just once. The V gene's germline CDR1 is SGHTA and CDR2 FQGTGA. Trimming took 5 bases from V and 3 from J, leaving 10 bases between them. The CDR3 spans 13 residues. Exclusions: uncontrolled infection, other autoimmune disease, pregnancy, lactation.

Input material: blood. This receptor was taken from a woman between 35 and 50 years old with Graves' hyperthyroidism. The rearrangement uses TRBV7-3 and TRBJ2-5; D perhaps matches TRBD1 (6 bases). CDR3: CASSQQGEETQYF. Here the CDR3 DNA reads TGTGCCAGCAGCCAACAGGGAGAAGAGACCCAGTACTTC.